The 2 T cell receptor beta chains below were found in one sample sequenced in a study of regulatory T cells in long-lasting Graves disease. Time point specified: persistent/refractory GD, antithyroid drugs over 5 years with positive TRAb. PBMCs were the source of the RNA used for TCR sequencing. Construction of TCR beta libraries relied on iRepertoire HTBI primers and on Arm-PCR targeting CDR3 regions. MiXCR was run by TCRdb on the multiplex PCR reads, yielding one entry per CDR3 protein. The top ten hold less than 25% of the sample, which has hundreds of thousands of distinct CDR3 sequences, less than 25% seen once. The sequenced sample was peripheral blood mononuclear cells (PBMCs), obtained when the disease was refractory, from a patient treated with antithyroid drugs. These receptors were collected from a female donor with Graves disease.

In DNA form, the CDR3 reads TGTGCCTGGAATGGGCGGGGGCACACTGAAGCTTTCTTT. Translating gives CAWNGRGHTEAFF. The chain combines TRBV30 with TRBJ1-1, with D possibly TRBD1 on 6 matching bases. Looked up from germline, CDR1 is GTSNPN and CDR2 is SVGIG (reference sequence). Trimming pared 4 bases from V and 3 bases from J, leaving 12 bases between. The CDR3 totals 13 residues.

This clonotype was seen more than once but under ten times. The chain is built from TRBV12-5 and TRBJ2-3; D call uncertain. Looked up from germline, CDR1 is LGHNT and CDR2 is FRNRAP. The CDR3 consists of 13 residues. Trimming removed 2 bases from V and 2 bases from J, with 5 bases in between. This CDR3 reads CASGLPVTDTQYF. CDR3 coding DNA: TGTGCTAGTGGTTTGCCCGTCACAGATACGCAGTATTTT.